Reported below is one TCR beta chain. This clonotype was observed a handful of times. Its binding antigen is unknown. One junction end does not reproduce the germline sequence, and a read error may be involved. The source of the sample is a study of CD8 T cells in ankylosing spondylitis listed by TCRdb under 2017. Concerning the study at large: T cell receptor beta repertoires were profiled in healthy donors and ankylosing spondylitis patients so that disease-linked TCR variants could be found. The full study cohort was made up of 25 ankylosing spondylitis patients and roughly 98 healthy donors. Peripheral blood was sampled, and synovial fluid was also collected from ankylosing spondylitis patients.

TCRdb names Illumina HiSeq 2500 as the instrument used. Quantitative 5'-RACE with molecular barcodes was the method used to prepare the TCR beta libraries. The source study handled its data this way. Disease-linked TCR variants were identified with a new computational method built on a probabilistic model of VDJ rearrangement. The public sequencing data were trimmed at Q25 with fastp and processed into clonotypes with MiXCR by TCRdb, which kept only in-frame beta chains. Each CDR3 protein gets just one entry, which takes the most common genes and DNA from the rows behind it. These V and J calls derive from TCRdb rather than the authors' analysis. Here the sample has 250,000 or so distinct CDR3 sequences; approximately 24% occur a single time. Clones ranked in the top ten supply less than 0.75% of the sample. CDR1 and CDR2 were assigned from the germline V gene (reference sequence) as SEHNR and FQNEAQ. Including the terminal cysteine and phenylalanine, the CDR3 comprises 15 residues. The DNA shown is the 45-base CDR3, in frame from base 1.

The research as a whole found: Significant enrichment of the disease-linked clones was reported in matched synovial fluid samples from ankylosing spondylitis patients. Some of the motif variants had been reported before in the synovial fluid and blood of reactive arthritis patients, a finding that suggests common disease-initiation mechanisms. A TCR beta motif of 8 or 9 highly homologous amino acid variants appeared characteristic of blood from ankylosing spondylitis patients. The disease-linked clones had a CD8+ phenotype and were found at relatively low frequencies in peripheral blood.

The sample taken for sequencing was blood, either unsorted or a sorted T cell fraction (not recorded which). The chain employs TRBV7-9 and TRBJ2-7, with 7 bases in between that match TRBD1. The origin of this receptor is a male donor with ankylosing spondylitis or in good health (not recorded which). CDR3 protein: CASSLFGQDIYGQYF. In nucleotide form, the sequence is TGTGCCAGCAGCTTATTTGGACAGGACATTTACGGGCAGTACTTC.